This T cell receptor (beta chain) came from a study of beta chain features in type 1 diabetes. About the study: No patient-donor differences in age, gender, total cells or subset yield. Study observations and caveats: Cells that show high TCR expression could be over-represented by cDNA sequencing. Among type 1 diabetes patients, VDJ junctions had fewer insertions and more deletions. Significant though moderate, a shortening of TCRB CDR3s appeared in all four CD4+ subsets of Type 1 diabetes patients.

Every bit of the isolated RNA underwent reverse transcription, so sequencing read expressed TCRB transcripts. Produced via immunoSEQ multiplex PCR; TCRdb's table is partial and in-frame only. The repertoire holds some 280,000 clones, with around an eighth as singletons. Per donor, one heparinised blood draw averaged around 120 mL. Comment on this clone: No antigen is known for it.

The CDR3 has 15 amino acids. Trimming took 4 bases from V and 4 from J; bases not matched to a gene: 6. Germline V gene sequence: CDR1 SNHLY, CDR2 FYNNEI. Sequenced input: naive CD4+ T cells from blood. The TCR comes from a man younger than 40 with type 1 diabetes. The gene calls are TRBV2 and TRBJ1-4; 7 bases are a match to TRBD1. The CDR3 region is CASSVQGGHNEKLFF. CDR3 sequence (DNA): TGTGCCAGCAGTGTCCAGGGGGGACATAATGAAAAACTGTTTTTT.